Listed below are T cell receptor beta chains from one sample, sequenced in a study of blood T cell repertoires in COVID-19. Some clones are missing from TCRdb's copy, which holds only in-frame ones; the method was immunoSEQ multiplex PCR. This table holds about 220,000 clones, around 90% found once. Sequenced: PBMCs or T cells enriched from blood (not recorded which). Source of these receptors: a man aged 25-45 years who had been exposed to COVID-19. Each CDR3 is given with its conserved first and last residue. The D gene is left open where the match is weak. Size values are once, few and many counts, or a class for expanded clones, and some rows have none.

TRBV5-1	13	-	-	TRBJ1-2	TGCGCCAGCAGCTTGGAGGGGTTAAGTGGCTACACCTTC	CASSLEGLSGYTF
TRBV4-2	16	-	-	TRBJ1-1	TGTGCCAGCAGCCACTCCAGAGGCAGGGCGAACACTGAAGCTTTCTTT	CASSHSRGRANTEAFF
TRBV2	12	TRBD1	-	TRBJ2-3	TGTGCCAGCGAAACAGGGGGAGATACGCAGTATTTT	CASETGGDTQYF
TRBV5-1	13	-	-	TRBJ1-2	TGCGCCAGCAGCTTAGGACAGTCCTATGGCTACACCTTC	CASSLGQSYGYTF
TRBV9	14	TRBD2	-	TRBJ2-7	TGTGCCAGCAGCGTGGGCGGGGGGGCCGACGAGCAGTACTTC	CASSVGGGADEQYF
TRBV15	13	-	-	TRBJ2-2	TGTGCCACCAGCAGAGATTACAACGGGGAGCTGTTTTTT	CATSRDYNGELFF
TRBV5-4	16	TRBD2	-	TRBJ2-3	TGTGCCAGCAGCTTGGGGTCTAGCGGGGGGGTCAATACGCAGTATTTT	CASSLGSSGGVNTQYF
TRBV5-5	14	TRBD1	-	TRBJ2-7	TGTGCCAGCAGCTTCCGGACAGGGACCTACGAGCAGTACTTC	CASSFRTGTYEQYF
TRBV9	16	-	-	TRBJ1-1	TGTGCCAGCAGCGCCTCGTCCAGTTCGATGAACACTGAAGCTTTCTTT	CASSASSSSMNTEAFF
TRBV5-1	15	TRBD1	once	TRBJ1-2	TGCGCCAGCAGCTTTGGGTCGAGACAGGGAAGTGGCTACACCTTC	CASSFGSRQGSGYTF
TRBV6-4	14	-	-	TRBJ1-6	TGTGCCAGCAGTGACGGGGGCGGGAATTCACCCCTCCACTTT	CASSDGGGNSPLHF
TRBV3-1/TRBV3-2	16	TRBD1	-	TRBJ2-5	TGTGCCAGCAGCCAAGATGGCGGACAGGGGATGGAGACCCAGTACTTC	CASSQDGGQGMETQYF
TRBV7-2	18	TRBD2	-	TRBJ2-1	TGTGCCAGCAGCTTACCCCGAATGCTAGCGGCCTCCTACAATGAGCAGTTCTTC	CASSLPRMLAASYNEQFF
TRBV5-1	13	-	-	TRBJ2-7	TGCGCCAGCAGCCGCGTGGGCCTGGACGAGCAGTACTTC	CASSRVGLDEQYF
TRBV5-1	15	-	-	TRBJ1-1	TGCGCCAGCAGCTCCCTTCGTCTAGGGAACACTGAAGCTTTCTTT	CASSSLRLGNTEAFF
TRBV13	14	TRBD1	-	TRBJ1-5	TGTGCCAGCAGCACGGGACAGCGCAATCAGCCCCAGCATTTT	CASSTGQRNQPQHF
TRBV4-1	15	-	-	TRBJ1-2	TGCGCCAGCAGACCCACAGGGCGTAGGTACTATGGCTACACCTTC	CASRPTGRRYYGYTF
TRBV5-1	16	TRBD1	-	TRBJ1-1	TGCGCCAGCAGCTCCCGACAGGGTACCATGAACACTGAAGCTTTCTTT	CASSSRQGTMNTEAFF
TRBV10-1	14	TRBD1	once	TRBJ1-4	TGCGCCAGACAAATAGGGACAGGTGCCGAAAAACTGTTTTTT	CARQIGTGAEKLFF
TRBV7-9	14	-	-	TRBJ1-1	TGTGCCAGCAGCTTACTGGACAGGAACACTGAAGCTTTCTTT	CASSLLDRNTEAFF
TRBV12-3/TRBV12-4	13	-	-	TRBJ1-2	TGTGCCAGCAGTTTAGGAGTTGGCTATGGCTACACCTTC	CASSLGVGYGYTF
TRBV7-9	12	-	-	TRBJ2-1	TGTGCCGGAAACCAAGGAGGCAATGAGCAGTTCTTC	CAGNQGGNEQFF
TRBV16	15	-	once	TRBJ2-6	TGTGCCAGCAGCACCGGTGGCTCTGGGGCCAACGTCCTGACTTTC	CASSTGGSGANVLTF
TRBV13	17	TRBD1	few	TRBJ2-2	TGTGCCAGCAGCCTATCGTGGACAGGGCTAAACACCGGGGAGCTGTTTTTT	CASSLSWTGLNTGELFF
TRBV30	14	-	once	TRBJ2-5	TGTGCCTGGAGCCGATACCCTAGTCGTGAGACCCAGTACTTC	CAWSRYPSRETQYF
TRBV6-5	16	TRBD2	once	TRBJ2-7	TGTGCCAGCAGTTACCTCAATAGCGGGGGGGCTAACGAGCAGTACTTC	CASSYLNSGGANEQYF
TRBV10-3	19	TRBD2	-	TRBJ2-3	TGTGCCATCAGTGATCCTCTGGTGGTAGCGGGGGGAAGCACAGATACGCAGTATTTT	CAISDPLVVAGGSTDTQYF
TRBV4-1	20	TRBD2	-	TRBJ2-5	TGCGCCAGCAGCCAAAGGATAGGGTTACTAGCGGGGGACGGGCAAGAGACCCAGTACTTC	CASSQRIGLLAGDGQETQYF
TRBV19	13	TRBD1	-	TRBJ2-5	TGTGCCAGTAAACTCACAGGGGGCGAGACCCAGTACTTC	CASKLTGGETQYF
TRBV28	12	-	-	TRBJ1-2	TGTGCCAGCAGTTTACGGAACTATGGCTACACCTTC	CASSLRNYGYTF
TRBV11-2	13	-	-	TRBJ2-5	TGTGCCAGCAGCTTACTGGGGGCGGAGACCCAGTACTTC	CASSLLGAETQYF
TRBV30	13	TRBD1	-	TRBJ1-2	TGTGCCTGGAGGGACAGGGGGTTTTCTGGCTACACCTTC	CAWRDRGFSGYTF
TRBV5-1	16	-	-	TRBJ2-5	TGCGCCAGCAGCTTGACCGCGGGCCTCCCGACGGAGACCCAGTACTTC	CASSLTAGLPTETQYF
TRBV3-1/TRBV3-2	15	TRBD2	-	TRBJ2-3	TGTGCCAGCAGCCAGGGCGGGGGGATCACAGATACGCAGTATTTT	CASSQGGGITDTQYF
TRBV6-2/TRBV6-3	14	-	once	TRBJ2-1	TGTGCCAGCAGTCAAAGGGACCAGGGGGGTGAGCAGTTCTTC	CASSQRDQGGEQFF
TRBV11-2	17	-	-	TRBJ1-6	TGTGCCAGCAGCTTAGTCGCCCGGGGTCGGGGTAATTCACCCCTCCACTTT	CASSLVARGRGNSPLHF
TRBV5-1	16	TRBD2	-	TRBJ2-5	TGCGCCAGCAGCTCGAGTATAGCGGGGGGCGAAGAGACCCAGTACTTC	CASSSSIAGGEETQYF
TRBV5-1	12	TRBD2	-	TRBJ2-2	TGCGCCACCCTGGGGGGGAACGGGGAGCTGTTTTTT	CATLGGNGELFF
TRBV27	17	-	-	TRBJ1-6	TGTGCCAGCACCCTACTAACCAGAGGACAATATAATTCACCCCTCCACTTT	CASTLLTRGQYNSPLHF
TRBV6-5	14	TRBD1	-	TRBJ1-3	TGTGCCAGCAGCGCGACAGGGGAAGGAAACACCATATATTTT	CASSATGEGNTIYF